Listed below are T cell receptor beta chains from one sample, sequenced in a study of STAT3 mutations in large granular lymphocyte leukemia. Method: immunoSEQ multiplex PCR; TCRdb's copy keeps in-frame clones and lacks some. The sample gives 30,000 to 35,000 clones, around 80% of which show up once; roughly 31% is in the top ten. Sequencing input: peripheral blood mononuclear cells. All receptors come from a woman aged 45-65 years with T-cell large granular lymphocyte leukemia. Some clones in this sample may be carry-over from other donors' samples. The CDR3 runs from the conserved cysteine through the conserved F or W. Each record gives: clone size, V gene, J gene, D gene, CDR3 DNA, CDR3 protein. The D gene is left open where the match is weak. A clone size is listed for some rows: how often the clone was seen (once, few, many), or a class if it is expanded.

clone_size: -
v_call: TRBV7-2
j_call: TRBJ2-5
d_call: -
cdr3_nt: TGTGCCAGCAGCCCTAGGCGGGTGGAGACCCAGTACTTC
cdr3_aa: CASSPRRVETQYF

clone_size: -
v_call: TRBV19
j_call: TRBJ1-1
d_call: -
cdr3_nt: TGTGCCAGTCGGTACTTGAACACTGAAGCTTTCTTT
cdr3_aa: CASRYLNTEAFF

clone_size: -
v_call: TRBV4-3
j_call: TRBJ1-5
d_call: -
cdr3_nt: TGCGCCAGCAGCCAAGATTTCGCAGGGTTCAATCAGCCCCAGCATTTT
cdr3_aa: CASSQDFAGFNQPQHF

clone_size: -
v_call: TRBV7-9
j_call: TRBJ1-4
d_call: -
cdr3_nt: TGTGCCAGCAGCTTATCCGGTGAAAAACTGTTTTTT
cdr3_aa: CASSLSGEKLFF

clone_size: once
v_call: TRBV18
j_call: TRBJ1-5
d_call: TRBD1
cdr3_nt: TGTGCCAGCTCACGGGACAGTCTCGGCAATCAGCCCCAGCATTTT
cdr3_aa: CASSRDSLGNQPQHF

clone_size: -
v_call: TRBV7-9
j_call: TRBJ1-1
d_call: -
cdr3_nt: TGTGCCAGCAGCTTAGGGGACATCCGGAACACTGAAGCTTTCTTT
cdr3_aa: CASSLGDIRNTEAFF

clone_size: -
v_call: TRBV18
j_call: TRBJ2-6
d_call: -
cdr3_nt: TGTGCCAGCTCACCGACAGGCTACTCTGGGGCCAACGTCCTGACTTTC
cdr3_aa: CASSPTGYSGANVLTF

clone_size: -
v_call: TRBV6-5
j_call: TRBJ2-7
d_call: TRBD1
cdr3_nt: TGTGCCAGCAGTTACCGACAGGGCGGTGACGAGCAGTACTTC
cdr3_aa: CASSYRQGGDEQYF

clone_size: -
v_call: TRBV4-2
j_call: TRBJ1-2
d_call: -
cdr3_nt: TGTGCCAGCAGCCAAGGGGACGGAGATTACAGCTATGGCTACACCTTC
cdr3_aa: CASSQGDGDYSYGYTF

clone_size: -
v_call: TRBV6-6
j_call: TRBJ2-7
d_call: TRBD2
cdr3_nt: TGTGCCAGCAGTTACTCGACCAGCGGGAGTTACGAGCAGTACTTC
cdr3_aa: CASSYSTSGSYEQYF

clone_size: -
v_call: TRBV5-6
j_call: TRBJ2-7
d_call: -
cdr3_nt: TGTGCCAGCAGCCCGTTGACCCAGGGCGACGAGCAGTACTTC
cdr3_aa: CASSPLTQGDEQYF

clone_size: -
v_call: TRBV27
j_call: TRBJ1-2
d_call: TRBD1
cdr3_nt: TGTGCCAGCAGTGATTCGGGACAGCCTAACTATGGCTACACCTTC
cdr3_aa: CASSDSGQPNYGYTF

clone_size: once
v_call: TRBV7-9
j_call: TRBJ1-2
d_call: TRBD1
cdr3_nt: TGTGCCAGCAGCGCAGGGGGCTTTTCCTTGGTCTACACCTTC
cdr3_aa: CASSAGGFSLVYTF

clone_size: -
v_call: TRBV2
j_call: TRBJ2-7
d_call: -
cdr3_nt: TGTGCCAGCAGTAGTCCGGCCCGGGGGAGCGAGCAGTACTTC
cdr3_aa: CASSSPARGSEQYF

clone_size: once
v_call: TRBV5-1
j_call: TRBJ1-5
d_call: TRBD1
cdr3_nt: TGCGCCAGCAGCCGAGGGACAGTAGTCCAGCCCCAGCATTTT
cdr3_aa: CASSRGTVVQPQHF

clone_size: -
v_call: TRBV18
j_call: TRBJ1-2
d_call: -
cdr3_nt: TGTGCCAGCTCGCTAAACCCCTCCGGCGGGGAGTATGGCTACACCTTC
cdr3_aa: CASSLNPSGGEYGYTF

clone_size: once
v_call: TRBV5-4
j_call: TRBJ2-4
d_call: -
cdr3_nt: TGTGCCAGCAGCTTGGAAAGTCGGGCAGGGAGAGCGAACATTCAGTACTTC
cdr3_aa: CASSLESRAGRANIQYF

clone_size: few
v_call: TRBV7-9
j_call: TRBJ1-2
d_call: -
cdr3_nt: TGTGCCAGCAGCTTAGGCCCCAACTATGGCTACACCTTC
cdr3_aa: CASSLGPNYGYTF

clone_size: medium-sized
v_call: TRBV2
j_call: TRBJ1-1
d_call: -
cdr3_nt: TGTGCCAGCAGCGTTCTGGTTGTAGCTGAAGCTTTCTTT
cdr3_aa: CASSVLVVAEAFF

clone_size: -
v_call: TRBV4-1
j_call: TRBJ2-7
d_call: TRBD2
cdr3_nt: TGCGCCAGCAGCCAAGGACTAGCGGGAGCATTAGACGAGCAGTACTTC
cdr3_aa: CASSQGLAGALDEQYF

clone_size: few
v_call: TRBV4-1
j_call: TRBJ2-4
d_call: TRBD2
cdr3_nt: TGCGCCAGCAGCCCGGGACTAGCGGGAGGGCGGGACAAAAACATTCAGTACTTC
cdr3_aa: CASSPGLAGGRDKNIQYF

clone_size: few
v_call: TRBV27
j_call: TRBJ2-3
d_call: -
cdr3_nt: TGTGCCAGCAGTTTATACGGGGAAGGTGTTACAGATACGCAGTATTTT
cdr3_aa: CASSLYGEGVTDTQYF

clone_size: -
v_call: TRBV29-1
j_call: TRBJ1-1
d_call: -
cdr3_nt: TGCAGCGTTGAGGGAAGTTCGAACACTGAAGCTTTCTTT
cdr3_aa: CSVEGSSNTEAFF

clone_size: -
v_call: TRBV10-3
j_call: TRBJ1-1
d_call: -
cdr3_nt: TGTGCCATCAGGGGACAAAACACTGAAGCTTTCTTT
cdr3_aa: CAIRGQNTEAFF

clone_size: -
v_call: TRBV29-1
j_call: TRBJ1-4
d_call: TRBD1
cdr3_nt: TGCAGCGTTAAAAGGACCGGGACAGGGCCCGAAAAACTGTTTTTT
cdr3_aa: CSVKRTGTGPEKLFF

clone_size: -
v_call: TRBV7-8
j_call: TRBJ2-7
d_call: -
cdr3_nt: TGTGCCAGCAGCTTAGCAGGCGGGGCCTACGAGCAGTACTTC
cdr3_aa: CASSLAGGAYEQYF

clone_size: few
v_call: TRBV27
j_call: TRBJ1-1
d_call: TRBD1
cdr3_nt: TGTGCCAGCAGAGTTTACCGGGACAGGGACACTGAAGCTTTCTTT
cdr3_aa: CASRVYRDRDTEAFF

clone_size: -
v_call: TRBV9
j_call: TRBJ2-3
d_call: -
cdr3_nt: TGTGCCAGCAGCGTAGAGTGGACAGATACGCAGTATTTT
cdr3_aa: CASSVEWTDTQYF

clone_size: -
v_call: TRBV7-9
j_call: TRBJ2-1
d_call: -
cdr3_nt: TGTGCCAGCAGCTGGGGGGTCCACTACAATGAGCAGTTCTTC
cdr3_aa: CASSWGVHYNEQFF

clone_size: -
v_call: TRBV7-2
j_call: TRBJ2-2
d_call: TRBD1
cdr3_nt: TGTGCCAGCAGCGATCGACAGGGGCGCTACACCGGGGAGCTGTTTTTT
cdr3_aa: CASSDRQGRYTGELFF

clone_size: -
v_call: TRBV6-6
j_call: TRBJ2-1
d_call: TRBD2
cdr3_nt: TGTGCCAGCATTACTAGCGGGAGGAACAATGAGCAGTTCTTC
cdr3_aa: CASITSGRNNEQFF

clone_size: -
v_call: TRBV6-5
j_call: TRBJ2-3
d_call: -
cdr3_nt: TGTGCCAGCAGTTACGCCAGCGCCCCAGATACGCAGTATTTT
cdr3_aa: CASSYASAPDTQYF

clone_size: -
v_call: TRBV28
j_call: TRBJ2-7
d_call: TRBD2
cdr3_nt: TGTGCCAGCAGTTTAAAAGGGACTAGCGGGAGTCAGGAGCAGTACTTC
cdr3_aa: CASSLKGTSGSQEQYF